The text below deals with one T cell receptor (beta chain). Its antigen is currently unknown. The entry originates in a study of radiotherapy plus CTLA-4 blockade in lung cancer. Study-wide context: Under 20% of patients responded objectively, and around 31% achieved disease control.

Broader study findings: Reported findings show early blood T cell clone dynamics, with interferon-beta, best predicted response.

Sequencing was performed with immunoSEQ multiplex PCR; in TCRdb, only in-frame clones are kept and a portion is missing. Of some 49,000 clones in the sample, about 85% were seen once. The CDR3 is made up of 13 amino acids. Per germline, CDR1 SGHDN and CDR2 FVKESK. The V gene lost 4 bases and the J gene lost 11 bases, with 17 bases spanning the gap. The chain employs TRBV14 and TRBJ1-1; D ambiguous. Here the sequenced sample was peripheral blood, taken from a patient treated with radiotherapy plus ipilimumab. This receptor was identified in a human donor with non-small cell lung cancer whose response to radiotherapy plus ipilimumab could not be evaluated. In DNA, the CDR3 is TGTGCCAGCAGCCGCGATAGAATCGGGAATGCTTTCTTT. Translating it yields CASSRDRIGNAFF.